The 18 T cell receptor beta chains presented below share a single source sample, sequenced in a study of T cells in localized non-small cell lung cancer. The table came from immunoSEQ multiplex PCR; TCRdb's copy has only in-frame clones and leaves some out. Found here are about 40,000 clones, approximately 89% of them singletons; the top ten hold roughly 2.5%. This sample comprised peripheral blood, obtained before any cancer treatment. These TCRs come from a woman aged 35 to 70 with stage I lung adenocarcinoma.

The rearrangement links TRBV20-1 to TRBJ2-7; no definite D call. Germline assignment: CDR1 DFQATT and CDR2 SNEGSKA (reference sequence). The CDR3 is 11 residues long. V lost 2 bases to trimming and J lost 6 bases, with 8 bases between them. The CDR3 nucleotides read TGCAGTGCTAGACCCCCGGCCGAGCAGTACTTC. It codes for CSARPPAEQYF.

The J gene is TRBJ2-7, the V gene TRBV28; D possibly corresponds to TRBD2 (5 bases). V lost 7 bases to trimming and J lost 0 bases, with 16 bases between them. Germline lookup yields CDR1 MDHEN and CDR2 SYDVKM. The CDR3 covers 15 residues. For the CDR3, the DNA is TGTGCCAGCATCGATGAAAGGGAGTCCTCCTACGAGCAGTACTTC. It codes for CASIDERESSYEQYF.

This chain links TRBV6-4 with TRBJ2-6; 7 bases match TRBD2. Germline V gene lookup returns CDR1 MRHNA and CDR2 SNTAGT. The ends lost 7 bases at V and 4 bases at J; junction bases unmatched: 16. The CDR3 contains 18 residues. CDR3 sequence (DNA): TGTGCCAGCACCCCCTCGGCTGACCGGGGGGTCGGGGCCAACGTCCTGACTTTC. It is translated as CASTPSADRGVGANVLTF.

The CDR3 bases are TGTGCCAGCAGTTCCACAACCGGGACGAACTATGGCTACACCTTC. Translation gives CASSSTTGTNYGYTF. V is TRBV27 and J is TRBJ1-2, with a tentative D call TRBD1 (5 bases). The germline V gene has CDR1 MNHEY and CDR2 SMNVEV (reference sequence). The CDR3 contains 15 residues. Between the trimmed V and J ends, which lost 4 bases and 2 bases, there was a span of 14 bases.

J is TRBJ1-1 and V is TRBV2; D remains unclear. The CDR3 has 12 amino acids. Trimming pared 8 bases from V and 5 bases from J, leaving 12 bases between. The germline gives CDR1 SNHLY, CDR2 FYNNEI. The CDR3 protein is CASYNLGTEAFF. The CDR3 nucleotides read TGTGCCAGCTATAACCTGGGAACTGAAGCTTTCTTT.

Turning to this clone: The junction departs from the called germline gene at one end, perhaps through a read error. The rearrangement joins TRBV7-3 to TRBJ1-3; D is perhaps TRBD1 (5 bases). CDR3 length: 15 residues. Germline assignment: CDR1 SGHTA and CDR2 FQGTGA. This chain's CDR3 is CASSLTGGTGNTIYF. CDR3 coding DNA: TGTGCCAGCAGCCTAACCGGGGGGACCGGAAACACCATATATTTT.

The chain employs TRBV29-1 and TRBJ1-1; 7 bases are shared with TRBD1. The V segment lost 6 bases and the J segment 5 bases; nucleotides outside the gene matches: 15. The CDR3 contains 15 residues. Germline V CDR1 and CDR2: SQVTM, ANQGSEA. This CDR3 reads CSVRQGHSELTEAFF. The DNA for the CDR3 is TGCAGCGTCCGACAGGGTCATAGCGAATTGACTGAAGCTTTCTTT.

The rearrangement uses TRBV6-5 and TRBJ2-1, with 9 bases that match TRBD1. Unmatched junction bases numbered 7, after V lost 0 bases and J lost 7 bases. The CDR3 is made up of 16 amino acids. Germline values: CDR1 MNHEY, CDR2 SVGAGI. The chain's CDR3 is CASSYSSGQGKNEQFF. The CDR3 region has the DNA TGTGCCAGCAGTTACTCATCCGGACAGGGGAAGAATGAGCAGTTCTTC.

Only one count was recorded for this clone. The gene calls are TRBV4-1 and TRBJ2-6; TRBD2 matches at 7 bases. With 3 bases clipped from V and 9 bases from J, the junction kept 5 bases outside the gene matches. The CDR3 contains 14 residues. The germline V gene encodes CDR1 MGHRA and CDR2 YSYEKL. The CDR3 loop is CASSHPSGGNVLTF. CDR3 coding DNA: TGCGCCAGCAGCCATCCTTCGGGAGGCAACGTCCTGACTTTC.

This chain links TRBV19 with TRBJ1-5; 10 positions agree with TRBD1. The CDR3 runs to 14 residues. V was pared by 5 bases and J by 6 bases, with 4 bases of the junction left unmatched. The germline gives CDR1 LNHDA, CDR2 SQIVND (reference sequence). This CDR3 reads CASSRQGASQPQHF. For the CDR3, the DNA is TGTGCCAGTAGTCGACAGGGGGCCAGTCAGCCCCAGCATTTT.

Only a few counts were recorded for this clone. This sequence joins TRBV9 and TRBJ1-1; 7 bases match TRBD1. The V and J ends lost 4 bases and 0 bases, in that order; junction bases with no gene match: 12. Per germline, CDR1 SGDLS and CDR2 YYNGEE. This CDR3 comprises 17 residues. CDR3 protein: CASSPRQGGWVNTEAFF. The DNA for the CDR3 is TGTGCCAGCAGCCCTAGACAGGGTGGATGGGTGAACACTGAAGCTTTCTTT.

V and J are TRBV28 and TRBJ1-5; D remains ambiguous. CDR3 length equals 19 residues. Germline V gene sequence: CDR1 MDHEN, CDR2 SYDVKM. Between the trimmed V and J ends, which lost 3 bases and 0 bases, there was a span of 21 bases. This CDR3 is CASSLVNDILGGSNQPQHF. In nucleotides, the CDR3 is TGTGCCAGCAGTTTGGTTAATGACATCCTCGGAGGTAGCAATCAGCCCCAGCATTTT.

This chain links TRBV25-1 with TRBJ2-2, with 9 bases matching TRBD2. Germline V gene sequence: CDR1 MGHDK, CDR2 SYGVNS. CDR3 length equals 15 residues. With 4 bases clipped from V and 6 bases from J, the junction kept 6 bases outside the gene matches. The CDR3 sequence is CASSVREREAGELFF. The CDR3 region has the DNA TGTGCCAGCAGTGTGAGGGAGCGGGAGGCCGGGGAGCTGTTTTTT.

This sequence joins TRBV7-3 and TRBJ2-5; TRBD2 matches at 16 bases. V lost 3 bases, J lost 4 bases, and 2 bases stayed unmatched. Germline CDR1 is SGHTA and CDR2 is FQGTGA. This CDR3 is built from 16 residues. The chain's CDR3 is CASSLGLAGGPETQYF. CDR3 DNA sequence: TGTGCCAGCAGCTTGGGACTAGCGGGAGGGCCAGAGACCCAGTACTTC.

The CDR3 bases are TGTGCCAGCAGCGTAGAGCCAGGGGGCGTGGAGACCCAGTACTTC. This codes for CASSVEPGGVETQYF. This rearrangement joins TRBV9 to TRBJ2-5, with 8 nucleotides matching TRBD1. Germline CDR1 and CDR2: SGDLS and YYNGEE. The CDR3 is 15 residues long. V was pared by 0 bases and J by 5 bases, with 6 bases of the junction left unmatched.

The rearrangement joins TRBV7-9 to TRBJ2-3; TRBD1 might be the D (6 bases). Trimming shortened V by 7 bases and J by 2 bases, and 10 bases separated the two germline ends. CDR1 is SEHNR, CDR2 FQNEAQ, per germline (reference sequence). This CDR3 has 13 amino acids. This CDR3 reads CASKQGNTDTQYF. CDR3 coding DNA: TGTGCCAGCAAACAGGGCAACACAGATACGCAGTATTTT. Full variable domain (remainder filled in from reference TRBV7-9 and TRBJ2-3): DTGVSQNPRHKITKRGQNVTFRCDPISEHNRLYWYRQTLGQGPEFLTYFQNEAQLEKSRLLSDRFSAERPKGSFSTLEIQRTEQGDSAMYLCASKQGNTDTQYFGPGTRLTVL.

V and J are TRBV30 and TRBJ2-1; 11 bases line up with TRBD2. The germline CDR1 and CDR2 sequences are GTSNPN and SVGIG (reference sequence). After removal of 0 bases from V and 6 bases from J, the junction contained 4 bases not matched to a gene. CDR3 length: 15 amino acids. The CDR3 is CAWSVLGLAANEQFF. In DNA, the CDR3 is TGTGCCTGGAGTGTACTGGGACTAGCGGCCAATGAGCAGTTCTTC.

This clone was found once. This chain uses TRBV5-1 with TRBJ2-7, with TRBD2 as a possible D gene (5 bases). CDR3 length equals 12 residues. The germline CDR1 and CDR2 sequences are SGHRS and YFSETQ. Trimming pared 2 bases from V and 11 bases from J, leaving 14 bases between. The CDR3 bases are TGCGCCAGCAGCTTCGAGTCGCGGGTGGAGTACTTC. It encodes CASSFESRVEYF. The full variable domain, with the rest looked up from reference TRBV5-1 and TRBJ2-7, is KAGVTQTPRYLIKTRGQQVTLSCSPISGHRSVSWYQQTPGQGLQFLFEYFSETQRNKGNFPGRFSGRQFSNSRSEMNVSTLELGDSALYLCASSFESRVEYFGPGTRLTVT.